The source of this T cell receptor beta chain is a study of B cell selection in AIRE deficiency. Study-wide results and caveats: Shared Treg sequences had shorter CDR3s, biased toward rearrangements with few non-templated insertions.

The CDR3 sequence is 15 residues long. Germline values: CDR1 SEHNR, CDR2 FQNEAQ (reference sequence). The V end was cut by 1 base, the J end by 1 base, with 8 bases between. How the authors handled the data: Treg pools: 50,000 to 65,000 distinct patient, under 100,000 donor TCRbeta sequences. Repertoires were generated with immunoSEQ multiplex PCR, while TCRdb's copy carries only in-frame clones and drops some. The V and J calls and clone size are taken from that table; D and trimming were inferred from the DNA. The table shows some 1,500 clones, with approximately 81% occurring only once. Sorted regulatory T cells were CD4-positive, CD25-high and CD127-low or negative. Control samples were from healthy, unrelated donors. Note on this clone: The antigen remains unidentified.

The V call is TRBV7-9, the J call TRBJ2-1; TRBD2 is a possible D gene (5 bases). This receptor was taken from a human donor in good health. Sequencing was done on a sample of CD4+CD25+ Tregs sorted from PBMCs. In DNA, the CDR3 is TGTGCCAGCAGCTTAGTAGGGAGTTCCTACAATGAGCAGTTCTTC. Its protein is CASSLVGSSYNEQFF.